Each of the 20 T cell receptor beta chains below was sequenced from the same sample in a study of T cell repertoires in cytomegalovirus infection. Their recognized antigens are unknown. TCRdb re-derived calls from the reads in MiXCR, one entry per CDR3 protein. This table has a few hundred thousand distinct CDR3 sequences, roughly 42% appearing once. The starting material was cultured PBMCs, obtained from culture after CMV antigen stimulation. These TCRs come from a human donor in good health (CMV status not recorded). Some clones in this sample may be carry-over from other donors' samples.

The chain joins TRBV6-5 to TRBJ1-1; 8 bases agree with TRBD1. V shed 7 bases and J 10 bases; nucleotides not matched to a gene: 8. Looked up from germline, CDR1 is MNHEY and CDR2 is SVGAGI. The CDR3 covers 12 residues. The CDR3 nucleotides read TGTGCCAGCAAAGCCGGGACAGGCAGAGCTTTCTTT. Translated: CASKAGTGRAFF.

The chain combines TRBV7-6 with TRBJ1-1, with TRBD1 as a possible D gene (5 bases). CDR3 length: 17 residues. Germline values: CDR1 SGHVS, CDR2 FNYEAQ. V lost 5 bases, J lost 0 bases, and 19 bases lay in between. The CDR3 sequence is CASSPGAQGLMNTEAFF. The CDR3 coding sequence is TGTGCCAGCAGCCCAGGAGCGCAGGGCCTCATGAACACTGAAGCTTTCTTT.

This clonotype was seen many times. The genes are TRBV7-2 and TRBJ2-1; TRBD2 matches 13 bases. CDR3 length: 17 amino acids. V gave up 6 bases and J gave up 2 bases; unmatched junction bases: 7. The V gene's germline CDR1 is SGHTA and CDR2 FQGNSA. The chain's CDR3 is CASRLTSGRITYNEQFF. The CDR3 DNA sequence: TGTGCCAGCAGGCTGACTAGCGGGAGGATCACCTACAATGAGCAGTTCTTC.

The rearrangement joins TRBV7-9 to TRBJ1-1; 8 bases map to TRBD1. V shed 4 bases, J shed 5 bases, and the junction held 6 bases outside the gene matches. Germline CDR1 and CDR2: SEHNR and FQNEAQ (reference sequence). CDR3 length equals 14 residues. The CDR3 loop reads CASSSQGVYTEAFF. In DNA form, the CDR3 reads TGTGCCAGCAGCTCACAGGGGGTTTATACTGAAGCTTTCTTT.

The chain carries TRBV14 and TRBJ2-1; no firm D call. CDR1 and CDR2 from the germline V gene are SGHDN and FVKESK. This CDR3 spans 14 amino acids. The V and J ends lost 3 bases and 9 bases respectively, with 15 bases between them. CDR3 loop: CASSHRIRAPEQFF. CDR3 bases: TGTGCCAGCAGCCATAGGATCCGGGCCCCTGAGCAGTTCTTC.

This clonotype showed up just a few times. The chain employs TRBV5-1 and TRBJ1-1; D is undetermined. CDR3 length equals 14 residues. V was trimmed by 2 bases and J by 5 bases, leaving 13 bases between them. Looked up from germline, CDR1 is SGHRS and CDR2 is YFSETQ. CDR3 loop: CASSFDYFRTEAFF. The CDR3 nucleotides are TGCGCCAGCAGCTTCGACTACTTCCGGACTGAAGCTTTCTTT.

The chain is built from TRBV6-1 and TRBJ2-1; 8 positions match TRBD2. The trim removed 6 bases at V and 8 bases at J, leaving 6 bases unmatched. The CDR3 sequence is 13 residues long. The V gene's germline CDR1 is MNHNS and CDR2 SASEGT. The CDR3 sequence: CASSRPGGHEQFF. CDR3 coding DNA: TGTGCCAGCAGCCGCCCGGGGGGGCATGAGCAGTTCTTC.

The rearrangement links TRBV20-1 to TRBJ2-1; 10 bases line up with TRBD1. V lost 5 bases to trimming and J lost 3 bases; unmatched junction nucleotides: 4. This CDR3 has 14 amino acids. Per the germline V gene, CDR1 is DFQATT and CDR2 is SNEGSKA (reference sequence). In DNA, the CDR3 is TGCAGTGCTTTGACAGGGGGCCTCTACAATGAGCAGTTCTTC. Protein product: CSALTGGLYNEQFF.

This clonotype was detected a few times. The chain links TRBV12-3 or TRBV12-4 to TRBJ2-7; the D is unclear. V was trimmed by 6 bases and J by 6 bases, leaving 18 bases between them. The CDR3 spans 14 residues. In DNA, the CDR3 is TGTGCCAGCAGCACCCGGAGCCCCCGCTCCGAGCAGTACTTC. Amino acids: CASSTRSPRSEQYF.

Here the CDR3 reads CAISESSSGNYGYTF. The CDR3 bases are TGTGCCATCAGTGAGTCGAGTTCAGGGAACTATGGCTACACCTTC. The V call is TRBV10-3, the J call TRBJ1-2; D is perhaps TRBD1 (5 bases). V was clipped by 0 bases and J by 2 bases, with 10 bases between them. The germline CDR1 and CDR2 sequences are ENHRY and SYGVKD. CDR3 length equals 15 residues.

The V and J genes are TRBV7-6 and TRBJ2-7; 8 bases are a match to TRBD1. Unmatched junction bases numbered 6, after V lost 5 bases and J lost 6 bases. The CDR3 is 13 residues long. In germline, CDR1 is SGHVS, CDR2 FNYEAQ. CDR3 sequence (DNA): TGTGCCAGCAGCCGGACAGGGATGCCCGAGCAGTACTTC. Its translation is CASSRTGMPEQYF.

The CDR3 sequence is CASSPRQGLSYNEQFF. The CDR3 DNA reads as TGTGCCAGCAGTCCTAGACAGGGTCTTTCCTACAATGAGCAGTTCTTC. This chain connects TRBV6-2 or TRBV6-3 to TRBJ2-1, with TRBD1 identical over 7 bases. V shed 5 bases and J 1 base; nucleotides not matched to a gene: 8. The germline CDR1 and CDR2 sequences are MNHEY and SVGEGT. The CDR3 contains 16 residues.

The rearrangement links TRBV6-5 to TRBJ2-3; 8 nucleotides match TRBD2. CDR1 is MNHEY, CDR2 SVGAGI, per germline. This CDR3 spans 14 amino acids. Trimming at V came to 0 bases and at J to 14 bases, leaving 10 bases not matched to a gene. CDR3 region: CASSYSDAREERYF. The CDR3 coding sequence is TGTGCCAGCAGTTACTCGGACGCGCGGGAGGAACGGTATTTT.

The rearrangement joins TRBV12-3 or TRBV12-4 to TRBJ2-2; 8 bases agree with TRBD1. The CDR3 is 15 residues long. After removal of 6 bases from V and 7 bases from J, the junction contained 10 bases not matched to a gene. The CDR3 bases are TGTGCCAGCAGGCCGGACAGGGCGAAGGGCGGGGAGCTGTTTTTT. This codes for CASRPDRAKGGELFF.

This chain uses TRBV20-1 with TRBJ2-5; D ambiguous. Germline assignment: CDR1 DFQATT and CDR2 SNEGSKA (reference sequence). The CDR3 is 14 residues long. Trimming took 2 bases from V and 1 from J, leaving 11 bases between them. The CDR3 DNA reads TGCAGTGCTAGACCGCCGGTAGCCCAAGAGACCCAGTACTTC. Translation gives CSARPPVAQETQYF.

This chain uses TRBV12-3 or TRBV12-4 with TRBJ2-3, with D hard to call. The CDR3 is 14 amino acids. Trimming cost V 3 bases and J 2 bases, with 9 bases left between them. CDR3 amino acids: CASSFLQITDTQYF. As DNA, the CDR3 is TGTGCCAGCAGTTTCCTACAAATCACAGATACGCAGTATTTT.

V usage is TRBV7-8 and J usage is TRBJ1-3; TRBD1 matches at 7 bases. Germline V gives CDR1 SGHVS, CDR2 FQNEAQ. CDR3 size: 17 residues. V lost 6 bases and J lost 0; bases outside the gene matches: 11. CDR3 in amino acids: CASRGGTATYSGNTIYF. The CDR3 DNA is TGTGCCAGCAGAGGGGGGACAGCAACTTACTCTGGAAACACCATATATTTT.

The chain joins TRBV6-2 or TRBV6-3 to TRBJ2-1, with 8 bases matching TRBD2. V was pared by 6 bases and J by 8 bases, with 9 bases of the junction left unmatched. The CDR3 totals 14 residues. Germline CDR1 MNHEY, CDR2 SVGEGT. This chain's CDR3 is CASRSGTSVDEQFF. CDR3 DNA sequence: TGTGCCAGCAGATCCGGGACTAGTGTAGATGAGCAGTTCTTC.

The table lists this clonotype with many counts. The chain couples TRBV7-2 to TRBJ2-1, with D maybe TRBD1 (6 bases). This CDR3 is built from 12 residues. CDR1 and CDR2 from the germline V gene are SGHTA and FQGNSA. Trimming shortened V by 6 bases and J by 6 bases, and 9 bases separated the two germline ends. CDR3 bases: TGTGCCAGCAGTCCACAGGGCAATGAGCAGTTCTTC. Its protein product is CASSPQGNEQFF. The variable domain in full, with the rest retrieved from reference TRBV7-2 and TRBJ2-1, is GAGVSQSPSNKVTEKGKDVELRCDPISGHTALYWYRQSLGQGLEFLIYFQGNSAPDKSGLPSDRFSAERTGGSVSTLTIQRTQQEDSAVYLCASSPQGNEQFFGPGTRLTVL.

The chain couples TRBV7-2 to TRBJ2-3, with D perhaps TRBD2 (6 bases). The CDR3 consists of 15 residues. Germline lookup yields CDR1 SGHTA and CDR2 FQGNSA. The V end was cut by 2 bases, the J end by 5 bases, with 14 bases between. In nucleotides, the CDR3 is TGTGCCAGCAGCTTAACAGGTGGGACTGAAGATACGCAGTATTTT. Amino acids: CASSLTGGTEDTQYF.